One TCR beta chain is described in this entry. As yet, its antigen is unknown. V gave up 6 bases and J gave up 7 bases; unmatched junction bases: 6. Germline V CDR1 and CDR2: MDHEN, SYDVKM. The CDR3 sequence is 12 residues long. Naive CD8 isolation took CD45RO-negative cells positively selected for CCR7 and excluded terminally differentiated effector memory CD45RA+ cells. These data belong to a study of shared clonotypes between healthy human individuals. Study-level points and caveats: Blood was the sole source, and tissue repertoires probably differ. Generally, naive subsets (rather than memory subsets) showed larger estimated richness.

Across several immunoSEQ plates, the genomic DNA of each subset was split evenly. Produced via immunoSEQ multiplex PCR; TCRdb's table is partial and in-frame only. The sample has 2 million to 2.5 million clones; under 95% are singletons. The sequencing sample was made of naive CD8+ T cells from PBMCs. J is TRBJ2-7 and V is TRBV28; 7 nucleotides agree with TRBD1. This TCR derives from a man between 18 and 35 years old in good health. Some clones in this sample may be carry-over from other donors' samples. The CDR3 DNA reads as TGTGCCAGCAGACCAGGGGGATTAGAGCAGTACTTC. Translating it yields CASRPGGLEQYF.